The sequence of this T cell receptor beta chain was determined in a study of post-analysis software for immune sequencing data. Overall study: Relapsing-remitting, secondary progressive and progressive-relapsing forms made up the multiple sclerosis disease courses. Regarding the study as a whole: Pronounced co-clustering by F measure was evident among identically batched samples. Controls showed significantly higher normalized Chao1 diversity than did multiple sclerosis patients. Among 5 or 6 TRBV segments more frequent in patients than controls were TRBV5-6, TRBV5-1 and TRBV20-1.

Included in the TCR beta cDNA libraries were unique molecular identifiers. The source material, about 0.85 to 11 million T cells, gave rise to 500,000 or so cDNA molecules. TCRdb fed the PCR reads into MiXCR, producing one record per CDR3 protein. This sample has 450,000 or so distinct CDR3 sequences, with nearly 45% found just once. As to this clonotype: Its antigen is unknown.

Trimming stripped 3 bases from V and 2 bases from J, with 12 bases between. This CDR3 is 14 amino acids long. Germline V gene sequence: CDR1 DFQATT, CDR2 SNEGSKA (reference sequence). The chain employs TRBV20-1 and TRBJ2-3, with TRBD2 as a possible D gene (5 bases). The TCR was taken from a girl aged 5-17 years with multiple sclerosis. Sequenced material: blood. DNA of the CDR3: TGCAGTGCTAGGGTTAGCGAAAACACAGATACGCAGTATTTT. It specifies CSARVSENTDTQYF.